The sequence of this T cell receptor (beta chain) was determined in a study of CD8+ T cells in alopecia areata. Overall study context: Treated patients took oral tofacitinib at 5 to 10 mg twice daily. People stayed on tofacitinib for 6 to 18 months, then stopped the drug for 6 months.

In the case of this clone: Its antigen remains unidentified.

Study-wide results and caveats: A large proportion of expanded lesional clones were detected persisting in scalp and blood during tofacitinib. Scalp clonality decreased significantly with tofacitinib, and so did expanded CD8+ clones among the top 100.

The CDR3 totals 17 residues. The germline gives CDR1 SEHNR, CDR2 FQNEAQ (reference sequence). This sample's treatment: oral pan-JAK inhibitor, 5-10 mg twice daily. After isolation, RNA underwent reverse transcription to generate cDNA as the sequencing template. Only in-frame clones appear in the TCRdb table, and some are missing; sequencing was by immunoSEQ multiplex PCR. The data show some 80,000 clones, around 60% seen once. The sample in question was CD8+ T cells sorted from blood, obtained at week 24, from a patient treated with tofacitinib. The clonotype originates from a human donor with alopecia areata. The chain joins TRBV7-9 to TRBJ2-5; the match to TRBD2 covers 11 bases. Judging by the DNA end, TRBJ2-7 fits better; the J call may be wrong. For the CDR3, the DNA is TGTGCCAGCAGCTTCGACGGGACTAGCGGACATAACTACGAGCAGTACTTC. The encoded protein is CASSFDGTSGHNYEQYF.